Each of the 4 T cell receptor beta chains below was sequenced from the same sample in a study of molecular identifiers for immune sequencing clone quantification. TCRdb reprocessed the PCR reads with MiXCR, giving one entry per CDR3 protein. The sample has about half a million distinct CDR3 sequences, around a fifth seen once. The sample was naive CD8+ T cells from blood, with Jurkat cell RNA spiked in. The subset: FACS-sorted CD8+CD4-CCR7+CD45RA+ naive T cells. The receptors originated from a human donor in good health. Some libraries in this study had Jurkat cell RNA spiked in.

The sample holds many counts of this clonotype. In nucleotides, the CDR3 is TGTGCCAGCCGCGCTTCCTACGAGCAGTACTTC. This gives the protein CASRASYEQYF. This rearrangement joins TRBV27 to TRBJ2-7; D gene ambiguous. In germline, CDR1 is MNHEY, CDR2 SMNVEV (reference sequence). Trimming cost V 8 bases and J 1 base, with 6 bases left between them. The CDR3 length is 11 residues.

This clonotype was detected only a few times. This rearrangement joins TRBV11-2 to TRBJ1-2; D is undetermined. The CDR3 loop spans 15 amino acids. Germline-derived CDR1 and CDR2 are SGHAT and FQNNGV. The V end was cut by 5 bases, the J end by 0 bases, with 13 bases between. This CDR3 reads CASSTPVLPNYGYTF. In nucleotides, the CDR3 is TGTGCCAGCAGCACCCCGGTCCTTCCTAACTATGGCTACACCTTC.

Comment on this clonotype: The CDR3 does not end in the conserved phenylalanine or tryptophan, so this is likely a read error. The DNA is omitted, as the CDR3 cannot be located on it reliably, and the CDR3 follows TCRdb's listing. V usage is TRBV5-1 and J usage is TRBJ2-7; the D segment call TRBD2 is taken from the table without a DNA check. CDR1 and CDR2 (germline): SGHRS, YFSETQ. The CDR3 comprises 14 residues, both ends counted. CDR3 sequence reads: CASSLDDYRSQLYL.

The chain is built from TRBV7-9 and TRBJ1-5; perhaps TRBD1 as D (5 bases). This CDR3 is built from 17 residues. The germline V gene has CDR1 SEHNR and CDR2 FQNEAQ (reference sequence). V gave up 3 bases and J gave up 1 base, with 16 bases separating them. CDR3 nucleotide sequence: TGTGCCAGCAGCTTGGTAAGGGGTGGGGGGAGCAATCAGCCCCAGCATTTT. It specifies CASSLVRGGGSNQPQHF.